This T cell receptor (beta chain) comes out of a study of T cell repertoires in cytomegalovirus infection. For the study at large: Indicated by public TCR beta signatures were CMV infection and matching HLA type. Study conclusions and caveats: CMV-specific HLA-C-restricted TCR beta clonotypes dominated the ex vivo response.

TCRdb re-called the reads through MiXCR, storing one row per CDR3 protein. The sample records about 340,000 distinct CDR3 sequences, roughly 28% being singletons. Germline V lookup: CDR1 SGHAT, CDR2 FQNNGV. The CDR3 length is 17 residues. Trimming shortened V by 1 base and J by 0 bases, and 13 bases separated the two germline ends. This clonotype was detected a few times. The antigen is unknown. This material consisted of cultured PBMCs, taken from culture after CMV antigen stimulation. This sequence joins TRBV11-2 and TRBJ1-3; D is possibly TRBD1 (6 bases). The source is a human donor in good health (CMV status not recorded). Some clones in this sample may be carry-over from other donors' samples. CDR3 nucleotides: TGTGCCAGCAGCTTAGCGGGGGGCTCCTACTCTGGAAACACCATATATTTT. Translated: CASSLAGGSYSGNTIYF.